These 22 T cell receptor beta chains came from one sample sequenced in a study of T cells in women clearing cervical HPV infection. Generated by immunoSEQ multiplex PCR, the TCRdb table keeps only in-frame clones and is missing some. The sample data list 40,000 to 55,000 clones. The sample consisted of blood buffy coat. All receptors come from a woman aged 18 to 75 with a cervical HPV16 infection that either progressed to CIN3+ or cleared (not recorded which).

To note about this clone: The read ends 3 residues shy of where the CDR3 ends; the end is completed using the germline J gene. The rearrangement uses TRBV2 and TRBJ2-7; maybe TRBD1 (5 bases). The CDR3 loop spans 11 amino acids. CDR1 is SNHLY, CDR2 FYNNEI, per germline. V lost 6 bases, J lost 6 bases, and 9 bases lay in between. The DNA read from the CDR3 is TGTGCCAGCAGGCTTCAGGGCGAG. Residues: CASRLQGE. The CDR3 in full is CASRLQGEQYF.

Of note for this clone: Read data end 3 residues before the CDR3 end; the end is taken from the germline J gene. The chain has TRBV18 and TRBJ2-1; D ambiguous. This CDR3 spans 16 amino acids. Looked up from germline, CDR1 is KGHSH and CDR2 is LQKENI. Trimming left V 3 bases short and J 0 bases short, with 12 bases between. The CDR3 here is CASSPTVPSSYNEQFF. The DNA read from the CDR3 is TGTGCCAGCTCACCTACGGTCCCTAGCTCCTACAATGAG.

A remark on this clone: The read terminates 3 residues before the CDR3 end, so the remaining end is supplied by the germline J gene. The genes are TRBV19 and TRBJ1-1, with TRBD1 as a possible D gene (6 bases). V lost 6 bases and J 6 bases, leaving 14 bases between the germline ends. The germline V gene encodes CDR1 LNHDA and CDR2 SQIVND (reference sequence). This CDR3 comprises 13 residues. The CDR3 sequence is CASRQGAGSEAFF. CDR3 bases read: TGTGCCAGTAGACAGGGTGCCGGTTCTGAA.

About this clone itself: From the germline J gene comes the end of the CDR3, since the read stops 3 residues before it. The chain uses TRBV10-3 and TRBJ2-2, with a possible D match to TRBD2 (5 bases). V shed 7 bases and J shed 6 bases, with 6 bases lying between them. This CDR3 has 11 amino acids. Germline CDR1 reads ENHRY; CDR2 reads SYGVKD. This CDR3 is CAIKAAGELFF. CDR3 DNA (partial): TGTGCCATCAAAGCGGCCGGGGAG.

As for this clone: The sequenced fragment ends 3 residues before the CDR3 boundary, so the rest is inferred from the germline J gene. The rearrangement links TRBV5-1 to TRBJ2-1; TRBD2 matches 7 bases. Germline CDR1 and CDR2: SGHRS and YFSETQ. The CDR3 runs to 13 residues. The V and J ends lost 3 bases and 9 bases, in that order; junction bases with no gene match: 6. The DNA read from the CDR3 is TGCGCCAGCAGCTCCATGGCGGGGGTTGAG. It translates to CASSSMAGVE. The complete CDR3 protein is CASSSMAGVEQFF.

Worth noting for this clone: The sequence runs out 3 residues before the end of the CDR3; the remainder is reconstructed from the germline J gene. The rearrangement joins TRBV5-1 to TRBJ1-6, with D hard to call. This CDR3 region has 17 residues. V was clipped by 5 bases and J by 0 bases, with 15 bases between them. The V gene's germline CDR1 is SGHRS and CDR2 YFSETQ. The CDR3 is CASRSGPLSSYNSPLHF. Incomplete CDR3 DNA: TGCGCCAGCAGGAGTGGGCCCTTGAGCTCCTATAATTCACCC.

For this clone: The DNA ends 3 residues before the CDR3 does, and the rest of the CDR3 is filled in from the germline J gene. The rearrangement uses TRBV5-5 and TRBJ2-5; TRBD1 aligns across 7 bases. The CDR3 has 15 residues. Germline V CDR1 and CDR2: SGHKS, YYEKEE (reference sequence). V shed 4 bases and J 4 bases; nucleotides not matched to a gene: 10. The covered CDR3 bases are TGTGCCAGCAGCCTACGGACAGGCAAGGGAGAGACC. Translating it yields CASSLRTGKGET. The full CDR3 reads CASSLRTGKGETQYF.

A word on this clone: The read finishes 3 residues shy of the CDR3 end, and the germline J gene is used to complete it. The rearrangement joins TRBV6-2 or TRBV6-3 to TRBJ2-3; 7 bases match TRBD2. From germline, CDR1 is MNHEY and CDR2 SVGEGT. The CDR3 loop spans 12 amino acids. The ends lost 4 bases at V and 5 bases at J; junction bases unmatched: 0. The CDR3 sequence: CASSLAGDTQYF. The sequenced CDR3 bases are TGTGCCAGCAGTTTAGCGGGAGATACG.

The CDR3 DNA, read in part, is TGTGCCAGCAGCTTAAGCGGGGGGGATACG. It encodes CASSLSGGDT. The whole CDR3 sequence is CASSLSGGDTQYF. V is TRBV7-9 and J is TRBJ2-3, with 9 bases lining up with TRBD2. Read coverage stops 3 residues before the CDR3 terminus; the germline J gene supplies the remainder. V shed 2 bases and J 6 bases; nucleotides not matched to a gene: 0. Germline V lookup: CDR1 SEHNR, CDR2 FQNEAQ (reference sequence). This CDR3 comprises 13 residues.

Details on this clone: The read comes to an end 3 residues before the CDR3 does, leaving the germline J gene to fill in the end. The chain employs TRBV28 and TRBJ2-1, with D hard to call. This CDR3 is built from 15 residues. The germline gives CDR1 MDHEN, CDR2 SYDVKM. Trimming left V 0 bases short and J 0 bases short, with 6 bases between. The CDR3 spells CASSLWQSSYNEQFF. Incomplete CDR3 DNA: TGTGCCAGCAGTTTATGGCAGAGCTCCTACAATGAG.

Of note for this clone: Read coverage stops 3 residues before the CDR3 terminus; the germline J gene supplies the remainder. J is TRBJ1-2 and V is TRBV13; possible D gene TRBD1, 5 bases. The ends were cut back, 4 bases at V and 4 bases at J, with 7 bases in the middle. Germline-derived CDR1 and CDR2 are PRHDT and FYEKMQ (reference sequence). This CDR3 spans 12 amino acids. CDR3 sequence reads: CASSSTAYGYTF. The covered CDR3 bases are TGTGCCAGCAGCTCGACAGCCTATGGC.

Note on this clone: Read coverage stops 3 residues before the CDR3 terminus; the germline J gene supplies the remainder. The chain combines TRBV7-6 with TRBJ1-1; D is ambiguous. This CDR3 region has 13 residues. The germline V gene encodes CDR1 SGHVS and CDR2 FNYEAQ. V lost 6 bases to trimming and J lost 4 bases, with 12 bases between them. Incomplete CDR3 DNA: TGTGCCAGCAGTACCCTCGGGGTCACTGAA. Encoded protein: CASSTLGVTE. The entire CDR3 sequence reads CASSTLGVTEAFF.

As to this clone: From the germline J gene comes the end of the CDR3, since the read stops 3 residues before it. The chain links TRBV19 to TRBJ2-2, with 8 positions matching TRBD1. Germline CDR1 LNHDA, CDR2 SQIVND (reference sequence). The CDR3 runs to 17 residues. CDR3 loop: CASSIRGTGSSNEKLFF. CDR3 DNA (partial): TGTGCCAGTAGTATCCGCGGGACAGGAAGTAGTAATGAAAAG.

Details on this clone: The CDR3 end is not reached by the read, which stops 3 residues before it; the germline J gene fills it in. The V and J genes are TRBV7-3 and TRBJ2-4; D might be TRBD2 (5 bases). Looked up from germline, CDR1 is SGHTA and CDR2 is FQGTGA. CDR3 length equals 14 residues. The CDR3: CASSSGRGDYGQYF. The sequenced part of the CDR3 DNA is TGTGCCAGCAGCTCTGGACGGGGAGACTATGGT. The variable domain in full, completed from reference TRBV7-3 and TRBJ2-4, reads GAGVSQTPSNKVTEKGKYVELRCDPISGHTALYWYRQSLGQGPEFLIYFQGTGAADDSGLPNDRFFAVRPEGSVSTLKIQRTERGDSAVYLCASSSGRGDYGQYFGAGTRLSVL.

About this clone: The sequenced fragment ends 3 residues before the CDR3 boundary, so the rest is inferred from the germline J gene. The rearrangement joins TRBV28 to TRBJ2-5; tentative D call: TRBD2 (7 bases). V was cut by 3 bases and J by 5 bases, with 22 bases left in between. The germline CDR1 and CDR2 sequences are MDHEN and SYDVKM. This CDR3 has 17 amino acids. CDR3 DNA (partial): TGTGCCAGCAGTTTTAGGGGGGGTTGGACTGCCGCGGAGACC. Translating gives CASSFRGGWTAAET. The whole CDR3 is CASSFRGGWTAAETQYF.

On this clone itself: The read falls 3 residues short of the CDR3 end, and the missing part is taken from the germline J gene. The chain recombines TRBV29-1 with TRBJ2-1; 9 nucleotides align to TRBD1. V shed 3 bases, J shed 3 bases, and the junction held 3 bases outside the gene matches. The germline V gene has CDR1 SQVTM and CDR2 ANQGSEA. This CDR3 contains 14 residues. CDR3 DNA, as far as it was read: TGCAGCGTTGACGGGACAGGGAACTACAATGAG. This translates into CSVDGTGNYNE. The full CDR3 sequence reads CSVDGTGNYNEQFF.

Notes on this clone: With the read ending 3 residues before the CDR3 end, the germline J gene is used to fill in that end. J is TRBJ1-5 and V is TRBV5-6; TRBD1 aligns across 7 bases. From germline, CDR1 is SGHDT and CDR2 YYEEEE. The junction had 6 bases not matched to a gene; V was cut back by 4 bases and J by 2 bases. The CDR3 has 15 residues. The sequenced part of the CDR3 DNA is TGTGCCAGCAGCGTACAGGGGAAGGGCAATCAGCCC. It codes for CASSVQGKGNQP. The entire CDR3 protein reads CASSVQGKGNQPQHF.

As for this clone: The CDR3 extends 3 residues past the end of the read, so its final part is completed from the germline J gene. This chain connects TRBV30 to TRBJ2-3; the match to TRBD1 covers 11 bases. The CDR3 is 13 amino acids. Looked up from germline, CDR1 is GTSNPN and CDR2 is SVGIG (reference sequence). CDR3 DNA, as far as it was read: TGTGCCTGGGGACAGGGGGCGAATCAGCCG. Its translation is CAWGQGANQP. The whole CDR3 reads CAWGQGANQPQYF.

About this clone itself: From the germline J gene comes the end of the CDR3, since the read stops 3 residues before it. The chain joins TRBV18 to TRBJ1-2, with TRBD1 identical over 7 bases. The germline V gene has CDR1 KGHSH and CDR2 LQKENI. This CDR3 region has 15 residues. The sequenced part of the CDR3 DNA is TGTGCCAGCTCACCCTGGGACAGCGCCACAGATACC. This gives the protein CASSPWDSATDT. The CDR3 in full is CASSPWDSATDTYTF.

A word on this clone: The read terminates 3 residues before the CDR3 end, so the remaining end is supplied by the germline J gene. The chain is built from TRBV6-2 or TRBV6-3 and TRBJ1-2; 7 bases are a match to TRBD1. Losses at the gene ends were 4 bases for V and 3 bases for J; bases not matched to a gene: 14. Germline V gene data show CDR1 as MNHEY and CDR2 as SVGEGT. The CDR3 contains 17 residues. Here the CDR3 reads CASSSPFRDSPDYGYTF. Partial CDR3 DNA: TGTGCCAGCAGTTCCCCCTTCCGGGACAGCCCTGACTATGGC.

Worth noting for this clone: The missing CDR3 end, 3 residues past where the read stops, is filled in from the germline J gene. The chain joins TRBV7-8 to TRBJ2-3; D perhaps matches TRBD2 (5 bases). Trimming pared 6 bases from V and 7 bases from J, leaving 14 bases between. This CDR3 spans 13 amino acids. Germline lookup yields CDR1 SGHVS and CDR2 FQNEAQ. This CDR3 is CASRKEGGNTQYF. Partial CDR3 DNA: TGTGCCAGCAGAAAAGAGGGTGGAAATACG.

Turning to this clone: The CDR3 extends 3 residues past the end of the read, so its final part is completed from the germline J gene. The chain combines TRBV30 with TRBJ1-2, with no clear D. The CDR3 consists of 12 residues. CDR1 is GTSNPN and CDR2 is SVGIG in the germline V gene (reference sequence). The CDR3 DNA, read in part, is TGTGCCTGGAACGTCGCCACCTACGAC. Its translation: CAWNVATYD. Given in full, the CDR3 is CAWNVATYDYTF.